This T cell receptor beta chain derives from a study of cytomegalovirus exposure and HLA in healthy donors. Study-wide background: HLA-typed donors contributed about 85 million unique TCRs, which were held in an early data release.

The PCR was carried out with 60 Vbeta primers and 13 Jbeta primers. Only in-frame clones appear in the TCRdb table, and some are missing; sequencing was by immunoSEQ multiplex PCR. The repertoire holds fewer than 85,000 clones, roughly 70% seen once, with 4% to 5% in the top ten. With regard to this clone: What it recognizes is unknown.

Study observations and caveats: Beyond CMV serostatus, there was no information to go on about immune exposure. Researchers reported in a later analysis that a missense DCLRE1C variant was tied to TCR beta V- and J-gene trimming. Across HLA loci, a later analysis found differing TCR association rates, with DRB1 most and HLA-C fewest.

Germline CDR1 reads MNHNS; CDR2 reads SASEGT. The CDR3 covers 17 residues. V was clipped by 1 base and J by 4 bases, with 16 bases between them. V usage is TRBV6-1 and J usage is TRBJ1-4; D gene unclear. Sequencing input: PBMCs. The source is a man in his 60s in good health and CMV-seropositive. The CDR3 DNA reads TGTGCCAGCAGTGAAGGGCGGATGGCCGGGGTTAATGAAAAACTGTTTTTT. As protein: CASSEGRMAGVNEKLFF.